The 25 T cell receptor beta chains in this list originate from one sample, sequenced in a study of cytotoxic CD8 clonotypes in ibrutinib-treated CLL. Produced via immunoSEQ multiplex PCR; TCRdb's table is partial and in-frame only. The sample shows 250,000 or so clones, roughly 70% of them seen only once. This sample comprised PBMCs, obtained after 24 months of ibrutinib treatment. The receptor set was obtained from a human donor with chronic lymphocytic leukemia.

There are a few counts of this clone. The chain employs TRBV28 and TRBJ2-2; tentatively, D is TRBD2 (6 bases). V was cut by 1 base and J by 5 bases, with 11 bases left in between. Per germline, CDR1 MDHEN and CDR2 SYDVKM. The length of the CDR3 is 15 residues. The DNA of the CDR3 is TGTGCCAGCAGTTTATTCCGGGGGAGGACCGGGGAGCTGTTTTTT. Translating it yields CASSLFRGRTGELFF.

The V and J genes are TRBV19 and TRBJ2-3; 7 bases map to TRBD2. V lost 3 bases and J lost 3; bases outside the gene matches: 12. CDR1 is LNHDA and CDR2 is SQIVND in the germline V gene (reference sequence). The CDR3 has 17 residues. The CDR3 region is CASSITLGRVSTDTQYF. The CDR3 DNA reads TGTGCCAGTAGTATCACCCTGGGGAGGGTTAGTACAGATACGCAGTATTTT. Full variable domain (remainder filled in from reference TRBV19 and TRBJ2-3): DGGITQSPKYLFRKEGQNVTLSCEQNLNHDAMYWYRQDPGQGLRLIYYSQIVNDFQKGDIAEGYSVSREKKESFPLTVTSAQKNPTAFYLCASSITLGRVSTDTQYFGPGTRLTVL.

V gene TRBV2 combines with J gene TRBJ2-6, with D unresolved. The CDR3 totals 13 residues. Trimming removed 7 bases at V and 3 bases at J, with 7 bases between. The V gene's germline CDR1 is SNHLY and CDR2 FYNNEI. DNA for the CDR3: TGTGCCAGCACAGAAGGTGGGGCCAACGTCCTGACTTTC. Amino acid sequence: CASTEGGANVLTF.

The gene calls are TRBV7-9 and TRBJ2-7; D gene ambiguous. The germline V gene has CDR1 SEHNR and CDR2 FQNEAQ (reference sequence). The V end lost 5 bases, the J end lost 4 bases, and 6 bases lay between the germline ends. CDR3 length: 11 residues. The CDR3, as DNA: TGTGCCAGCAGCCCTATGTACGAGCAGTACTTC. It yields the protein CASSPMYEQYF.

DNA of the CDR3: TGTGCCAGTACGGGCAGGGAACGCACTGAAGCTTTCTTT. It translates to CASTGRERTEAFF. V and J are TRBV19 and TRBJ1-1, with D possibly TRBD1 on 5 matching bases. CDR1 and CDR2 (germline): LNHDA, SQIVND (reference sequence). Trimming stripped 7 bases from V and 4 bases from J, with 13 bases between. This CDR3 has 13 residues.

The chain is built from TRBV29-1 and TRBJ2-1; D remains unclear. Germline V CDR1 and CDR2: SQVTM, ANQGSEA. Trimming shortened V by 3 bases and J by 15 bases, and 18 bases separated the two germline ends. The CDR3 loop spans 12 amino acids. The CDR3 DNA reads TGCAGCGTTGAGCCCAAGGGCTGGCTTACGTTCTTC. Residues: CSVEPKGWLTFF.

The rearrangement joins TRBV28 to TRBJ2-1; D perhaps matches TRBD1 (5 bases). Trimming shortened V by 6 bases and J by 7 bases, and 10 bases separated the two germline ends. Germline CDR1 is MDHEN and CDR2 is SYDVKM. This CDR3 is built from 12 residues. CDR3 in amino acids: CASSSQGNEQFF. CDR3 nucleotides: TGTGCCAGCAGCTCCCAGGGTAATGAGCAGTTCTTC.

There are a few counts of this clone. V and J are TRBV11-2 and TRBJ2-7; no reliable D call. Looked up from germline, CDR1 is SGHAT and CDR2 is FQNNGV. V lost 6 bases, J lost 0 bases, and 9 bases lay in between. The CDR3 is 13 residues long. CDR3 in amino acids: CASSRRSSYEQYF. DNA of the CDR3: TGTGCCAGCAGTCGGCGGAGCTCCTACGAGCAGTACTTC.

The chain employs TRBV5-4 and TRBJ2-6, with D perhaps TRBD2 (6 bases). The V gene lost 0 bases and the J gene lost 0 bases, with 7 bases spanning the gap. Germline CDR1 SGHNT, CDR2 YYREEE (reference sequence). The CDR3 runs to 16 residues. CDR3 sequence reads: CASSLGRDSGANVLTF. CDR3 nucleotide sequence: TGTGCCAGCAGCTTGGGGCGGGACTCTGGGGCCAACGTCCTGACTTTC.

The chain recombines TRBV18 with TRBJ1-2; 9 nucleotides align to TRBD1. The CDR3 runs 13 residues. V was clipped by 0 bases and J by 13 bases; unmatched bases: 6. Per germline, CDR1 KGHSH and CDR2 LQKENI. Written as DNA, the CDR3 is TGTGCCAGCTCACCACCGGGACAGGGTAAATTCACCTTC. Its protein is CASSPPGQGKFTF.

The chain joins TRBV6-5 to TRBJ2-7, with D unclear. V dropped 5 bases and J dropped 6 bases, with 11 bases sitting between them. CDR3 size: 12 residues. Germline V gives CDR1 MNHEY, CDR2 SVGAGI. The CDR3 protein is CASSHLQAEQYF. CDR3 in DNA: TGTGCCAGCAGTCACTTGCAGGCCGAGCAGTACTTC.

This clone was detected only a few times. The CDR3 nucleotides are TGTGCCTGGAGTGTACTGGGGGGAACTGAAGCTTTCTTT. Translating gives CAWSVLGGTEAFF. The chain links TRBV30 to TRBJ1-1, with D tentatively TRBD1 (5 bases). Germline CDR1 GTSNPN, CDR2 SVGIG (reference sequence). V shed 0 bases and J shed 5 bases, with 10 bases lying between them. This CDR3 is 13 amino acids long.

The V gene is TRBV6-6, the J gene TRBJ2-7; D is unclear. V gave up 5 bases and J gave up 2 bases, with 10 bases separating them. CDR1 is MNHNY and CDR2 is SVGAGI in the germline V gene (reference sequence). CDR3 length: 13 amino acids. CDR3 residues: CASSLGPTYEQYF. CDR3 in DNA: TGTGCCAGCAGTCTTGGTCCGACCTACGAGCAGTACTTC.

CDR3 sequence: CASGQGVPYGDTQYF. The DNA for the CDR3 is TGTGCCAGTGGACAGGGAGTACCTTATGGAGATACGCAGTATTTT. This sequence joins TRBV27 and TRBJ2-3; 8 bases agree with TRBD1. Germline V gene sequence: CDR1 MNHEY, CDR2 SMNVEV (reference sequence). This CDR3 is built from 15 residues. Unmatched junction bases numbered 13, after V lost 9 bases and J lost 5 bases.

V usage is TRBV13 and J usage is TRBJ2-3; 11 positions agree with TRBD2. The CDR3 extends over 19 amino acids. Germline V lookup: CDR1 PRHDT, CDR2 FYEKMQ (reference sequence). V shed 2 bases, J shed 2 bases, and the junction held 12 bases outside the gene matches. CDR3 DNA sequence: TGTGCCAGCAGCTTATTCCCTTGGACTAGCGGGCTCTTCACAGATACGCAGTATTTT. Encoded protein: CASSLFPWTSGLFTDTQYF.

This rearrangement joins TRBV9 to TRBJ2-1; D could derive from TRBD1 or TRBD2 (5 bases each). V dropped 1 base and J dropped 0 bases, with 17 bases sitting between them. CDR1 is SGDLS, CDR2 YYNGEE, per germline. This CDR3 is built from 18 residues. The CDR3 DNA follows: TGTGCCAGCAGCGTACTATTAGGTGGGGGTAGCTCCTACAATGAGCAGTTCTTC. Amino acid sequence: CASSVLLGGGSSYNEQFF.

The chain is built from TRBV9 and TRBJ2-1, with 7 bases that match TRBD2. The CDR3 length is 17 residues. V lost 0 bases, J lost 6 bases, and 12 bases stayed unmatched. The V gene's germline CDR1 is SGDLS and CDR2 YYNGEE. CDR3 nucleotides: TGTGCCAGCAGCGTAGACTCTCCGAGACTAGCCGGCAATGAGCAGTTCTTC. Protein: CASSVDSPRLAGNEQFF.

The chain links TRBV4-1 to TRBJ2-7; unclear D gene. CDR3 length: 14 residues. The germline V gene encodes CDR1 MGHRA and CDR2 YSYEKL. Trimming cost V 0 bases and J 1 base, with 7 bases left between them. CDR3 region: CASSQDTTSYEQYF. CDR3 DNA: TGCGCCAGCAGCCAAGATACCACGTCCTACGAGCAGTACTTC.

The gene calls are TRBV6-5 and TRBJ2-7, with D hard to call. The CDR3 spans 11 residues. V lost 7 bases and J 6 bases, leaving 10 bases between the germline ends. Germline V gives CDR1 MNHEY, CDR2 SVGAGI. The CDR3 bases are TGTGCCAGCACGGCAGGCTCCGAGCAGTACTTC. It encodes CASTAGSEQYF.

CDR3 protein: CATSTGGANVLTF. Here the CDR3 DNA reads TGTGCCACCAGCACAGGTGGGGCCAACGTCCTGACTTTC. The chain uses TRBV15 and TRBJ2-6; D gene unclear. The ends were cut back, 4 bases at V and 3 bases at J, with 4 bases in the middle. The CDR3 extends over 13 amino acids. Germline loops: CDR1 LNHNV, CDR2 YYDKDF (reference sequence).

J is TRBJ2-3 and V is TRBV4-3, with unresolved D. The ends were cut back, 5 bases at V and 2 bases at J, with 17 bases in the middle. Germline-derived CDR1 and CDR2 are LGHNA and YSLEER. This CDR3 has 16 residues. The CDR3: CASSFGSSPYTDTQYF. CDR3 coding DNA: TGCGCCAGCAGCTTCGGGTCCTCTCCTTACACAGATACGCAGTATTTT.

Only one count was recorded for this clone. V usage is TRBV5-4 and J usage is TRBJ2-6; no definite D call. Germline V gives CDR1 SGHNT, CDR2 YYREEE (reference sequence). V gave up 4 bases and J gave up 0 bases, with 11 bases separating them. The CDR3 length is 16 residues. CDR3 sequence (DNA): TGTGCCAGCAGCGATGGGCGGCCCTCTGGGGCCAACGTCCTGACTTTC. Protein sequence: CASSDGRPSGANVLTF.

This clone was seen only once. CDR3 DNA sequence: TGTGCCAGTTCCCGGACAGGAACTAACTATGGCTACACCTTC. Translating it yields CASSRTGTNYGYTF. The chain uses TRBV19 and TRBJ1-2; 7 positions agree with TRBD1. The germline V gene has CDR1 LNHDA and CDR2 SQIVND (reference sequence). V shed 8 bases, J shed 0 bases, and the junction held 6 bases outside the gene matches. The CDR3 is 14 residues long.

The chain couples TRBV18 to TRBJ2-7; tentative D call: TRBD1 (5 bases). The CDR3 length is 15 residues. Trimming stripped 2 bases from V and 3 bases from J, with 14 bases between. Germline CDR1 is KGHSH and CDR2 is LQKENI. The CDR3: CASSPRGGLDYEQYF. The CDR3 bases are TGTGCCAGCTCACCAAGGGGTGGCTTGGACTACGAGCAGTACTTC.

The rearrangement uses TRBV18 and TRBJ1-3, with D possibly matching TRBD1 (6 bases). The CDR3 is 16 residues long. V lost 3 bases and J lost 0, with 12 bases in between. Germline CDR1 and CDR2: KGHSH and LQKENI. In DNA form, the CDR3 reads TGTGCCAGCTCACCTCAGGGGCCTGACTCTGGAAACACCATATATTTT. Translating gives CASSPQGPDSGNTIYF.